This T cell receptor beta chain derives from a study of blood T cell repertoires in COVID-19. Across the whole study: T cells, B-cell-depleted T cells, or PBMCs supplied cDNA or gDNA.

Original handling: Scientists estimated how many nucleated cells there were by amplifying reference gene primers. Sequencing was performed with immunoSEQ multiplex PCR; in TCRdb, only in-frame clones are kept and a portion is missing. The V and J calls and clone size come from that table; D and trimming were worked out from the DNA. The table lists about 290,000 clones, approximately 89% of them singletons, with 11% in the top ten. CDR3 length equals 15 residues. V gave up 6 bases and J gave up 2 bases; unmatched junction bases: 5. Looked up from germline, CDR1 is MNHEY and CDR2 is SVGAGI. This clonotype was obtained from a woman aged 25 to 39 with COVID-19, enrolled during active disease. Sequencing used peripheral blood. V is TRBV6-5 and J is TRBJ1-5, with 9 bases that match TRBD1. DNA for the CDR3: TGTGCCAGCAGATCGGACAGGGGTGGCAATCAGCCCCAGCATTTT. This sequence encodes CASRSDRGGNQPQHF.